The next 12 T cell receptor beta chains were all read from a single sample in a study of CD8+ T cells in alopecia areata (dated by TCRdb to about 2018). This specimen's time point label, per the study, means: about 5 months on oral tofacitinib. According to the study, the label for this sample's treatment or condition signals: oral pan-JAK inhibitor, 5-10 mg twice daily. Library prep was done by the immunoSEQ multiplex PCR assay. RNA was extracted from all samples and reverse transcribed into cDNA as template for TCR sequencing. TCRdb stores this immuneACCESS table with in-frame sequences only. Part of the clones is absent; in the studies checked, under half of the shortfall reflects unresolved V genes, and no reason is known for the rest. The sample table lists 190,000 or so clones, around 58% of them with a count of one. Of the sample, approximately 12% falls within the top ten clones. The sample here was CD8+ T cells sorted from blood, taken at week 24, from a patient treated with tofacitinib. The receptors were gathered from a human donor with alopecia areata.

The chain combines TRBV27 with TRBJ1-2; TRBD1 aligns across 10 bases. The V gene's germline CDR1 is MNHEY and CDR2 SMNVEV (reference sequence). The CDR3 runs to 17 residues. V lost 6 bases, J lost 3 bases, and 13 bases stayed unmatched. The CDR3 sequence: CASSSGTGAAPYYGYTF. CDR3 DNA sequence: TGTGCCAGCAGCAGTGGGACAGGGGCCGCACCGTACTATGGCTACACCTTC.

This chain connects TRBV7-8 to TRBJ2-7, with D tentatively TRBD1 (6 bases). This CDR3 spans 14 amino acids. V was shortened by 6 bases and J by 3 bases, with 15 bases between the two germline ends. CDR1 SGHVS and CDR2 FQNEAQ come from the germline V gene. CDR3 in DNA: TGTGCCAGCAGTCTCGCAGGGGACGGCTACGAGCAGTACTTC. Translating gives CASSLAGDGYEQYF.

V and J are TRBV5-1 and TRBJ1-2; no reliable D call. Germline values: CDR1 SGHRS, CDR2 YFSETQ. V shed 0 bases and J shed 1 base, with 7 bases lying between them. The CDR3 sequence is 14 residues long. The CDR3 DNA is TGCGCCAGCAGCTTGGTGGGTCTTAACTATGGCTACACCTTC. Its translation: CASSLVGLNYGYTF.

This clone was seen a single time. The chain uses TRBV9 and TRBJ2-7; 9 bases line up with TRBD2. Germline V gene data show CDR1 as SGDLS and CDR2 as YYNGEE. CDR3 length: 13 amino acids. V lost 4 bases and J lost 3; bases outside the gene matches: 2. The CDR3 here is CASSPSGVYEQYF. CDR3 in DNA: TGTGCCAGCAGCCCTAGCGGGGTCTACGAGCAGTACTTC.

The chain links TRBV9 to TRBJ2-3, with a possible D match to TRBD2 (6 bases). Trimming removed 4 bases from V and 1 base from J, with 13 bases in between. Germline CDR1 and CDR2: SGDLS and YYNGEE. The CDR3 contains 15 residues. The CDR3 bases are TGTGCCAGCAGCCCACAGGTAGCGGGCACAGATACGCAGTATTTT. Amino acids: CASSPQVAGTDTQYF.

The genes are TRBV25-1 and TRBJ1-2; weak D call: TRBD1 (5 bases). Trimming took 0 bases from V and 3 from J, leaving 20 bases between them. The CDR3 has 18 residues. Germline V gives CDR1 MGHDK, CDR2 SYGVNS. CDR3 nucleotide sequence: TGTGCCAGCAGTGAATATCCGCCGGGGGGTCGGGGATACTATGGCTACACCTTC. This codes for CASSEYPPGGRGYYGYTF.

V gene TRBV6-1 combines with J gene TRBJ1-5; 8 bases align to TRBD1. In germline, CDR1 is MNHNS, CDR2 SASEGT. V shed 3 bases and J 2 bases; nucleotides not matched to a gene: 3. The CDR3 spans 15 residues. CDR3 amino acids: CASSDLQGGNQPQHF. CDR3 coding DNA: TGTGCCAGCAGTGATCTACAGGGGGGCAATCAGCCCCAGCATTTT.

CDR3 in DNA: TGTGCCAGCAGCGCTCCACCCCGCAGCACAGATACGCAGTATTTT. Its translation is CASSAPPRSTDTQYF. V usage is TRBV13 and J usage is TRBJ2-3; D is unresolved. Trimming cost V 5 bases and J 0 bases, with 12 bases left between them. Germline CDR1 and CDR2: PRHDT and FYEKMQ (reference sequence). The CDR3 is 15 residues long.

This clone was detected once. V and J are TRBV27 and TRBJ2-7, with TRBD2 identical over 7 bases. With V trimmed by 2 bases and J by 3 bases, 1 base remained unmatched. The CDR3 has 13 amino acids. CDR1 is MNHEY and CDR2 is SMNVEV in the germline V gene (reference sequence). This CDR3 is CASSLGGDYEQYF. The CDR3 nucleotides are TGTGCCAGCAGTTTAGGGGGGGACTACGAGCAGTACTTC.

This clone has at least ten counts. V and J are TRBV7-2 and TRBJ2-3; no definite D call. V lost 1 base and J 0 bases, leaving 11 bases between the germline ends. The CDR3 has 16 amino acids. The germline gives CDR1 SGHTA, CDR2 FQGNSA. CDR3 region: CASSLVAARSTDTQYF. DNA for the CDR3: TGTGCCAGCAGCTTAGTAGCAGCAAGAAGCACAGATACGCAGTATTTT.

V gene TRBV6-5 combines with J gene TRBJ1-1, with D unclear. The CDR3 spans 15 residues. Germline lookup yields CDR1 MNHEY and CDR2 SVGAGI. Trimming pared 2 bases from V and 1 base from J, leaving 11 bases between. CDR3 region: CASSYRLRRNTEAFF. CDR3 DNA: TGTGCCAGCAGTTACCGTCTCCGGAGGAACACTGAAGCTTTCTTT.

The genes are TRBV30 and TRBJ1-2; D may be TRBD1 (6 bases). The V and J ends lost 1 base and 4 bases respectively, with 13 bases between them. Germline values: CDR1 GTSNPN, CDR2 SVGIG (reference sequence). The CDR3 has 14 residues. The CDR3 bases are TGTGCCTGGAGTGAGGGGGGAATCGGCTATGGCTACACCTTC. This codes for CAWSEGGIGYGYTF. The entire variable domain, with the rest obtained from reference TRBV30 and TRBJ1-2, is as follows: SQTIHQWPATLVQPVGSPLSLECTVEGTSNPNLYWYRQAAGRGLQLLFYSVGIGQISSEVPQNLSASRPQDRQFILSSKKLLLSDSGFYLCAWSEGGIGYGYTFGSGTRLTVV.